The 17 T cell receptor beta chains in this list originate from one sample, sequenced in a study of blood T cell repertoires in COVID-19. Sequenced by immunoSEQ multiplex PCR; TCRdb stores in-frame clones only, minus some. The sample yields some 80,000 clones, roughly 80% seen once. What was sequenced was peripheral blood. All receptors derive from a woman in her sixties or seventies with acute or convalescent COVID-19.

The chain is built from TRBV30 and TRBJ2-7; D ambiguous. The CDR3 runs 15 residues. CDR1 is GTSNPN and CDR2 is SVGIG in the germline V gene (reference sequence). The V end lost 3 bases, the J end lost 6 bases, and 21 bases lay between the germline ends. CDR3 nucleotide sequence: TGTGCCTGGAGCGCCGATAGAGGAATCTGGGTCGAGCAGTACTTC. This translates into CAWSADRGIWVEQYF.

The rearrangement links TRBV5-5 to TRBJ2-1, with a weak D call TRBD2 (6 bases). This CDR3 contains 14 residues. Trimming left V 4 bases short and J 10 bases short, with 18 bases between. In germline, CDR1 is SGHKS, CDR2 YYEKEE (reference sequence). The CDR3 protein is CASSLNLGGEEQFF. The CDR3 DNA sequence: TGTGCCAGCAGCCTCAACCTGGGGGGAGAAGAGCAGTTCTTC.

The CDR3 coding sequence is TGTGCCAGCAGCGTAGTTACAGGGGGGAGTGAGCAGTTCTTC. Protein product: CASSVVTGGSEQFF. This chain uses TRBV9 with TRBJ2-1; the match to TRBD1 covers 8 bases. V trimming: 0 bases; J trimming: 9 bases; junction bases outside the gene matches: 5. The V gene's germline CDR1 is SGDLS and CDR2 YYNGEE. The CDR3 covers 14 residues.

This sequence joins TRBV24-1 and TRBJ2-5, with D perhaps TRBD2 (6 bases). The CDR3 covers 15 residues. V lost 4 bases and J 4 bases, leaving 15 bases between the germline ends. Germline V lookup: CDR1 KGHDR, CDR2 SFDVKD. The CDR3 DNA follows: TGTGCCACCAGTGACGCGGGAAACCCACGAGAGACCCAGTACTTC. As protein: CATSDAGNPRETQYF.

The chain uses TRBV5-6 and TRBJ2-1, with 8 nucleotides matching TRBD2. CDR1 is SGHDT, CDR2 YYEEEE, per germline. This CDR3 is built from 12 residues. The trim removed 3 bases at V and 11 bases at J, leaving 4 bases unmatched. CDR3 in DNA: TGTGCCAGCAGCTCTTCTAGCGGGCAGCAGTTCTTC. Translating it yields CASSSSSGQQFF.

The table lists this clone with a count of one. The rearrangement links TRBV11-2 to TRBJ2-7; 7 nucleotides line up with TRBD1. CDR1 is SGHAT, CDR2 FQNNGV, per germline. CDR3 length equals 14 residues. The trim removed 1 base at V and 4 bases at J, leaving 4 bases unmatched. CDR3 region: CASSLARGPYEQYF. Here the CDR3 DNA reads TGTGCCAGCAGCTTAGCAAGGGGGCCATACGAGCAGTACTTC.

The V call is TRBV2, the J call TRBJ2-1, with D possibly matching TRBD2 (6 bases). The CDR3 contains 15 residues. V lost 3 bases and J lost 4, with 13 bases in between. Germline V gene data show CDR1 as SNHLY and CDR2 as FYNNEI. DNA of the CDR3: TGTGCCAGCAGTGATCCTGGGACTCAATACAATGAGCAGTTCTTC. Translating gives CASSDPGTQYNEQFF.

The V and J genes are TRBV20-1 and TRBJ1-2; D unresolved. The V end lost 5 bases, the J end lost 8 bases, and 12 bases lay between the germline ends. Germline CDR1 is DFQATT and CDR2 is SNEGSKA (reference sequence). The CDR3 has 11 residues. As DNA, the CDR3 is TGCAGTGCTGAATCGCAGTCCGGCTACACCTTC. Protein sequence: CSAESQSGYTF.

The CDR3 is CASRTEGASNSPLHF. Written as DNA, the CDR3 is TGTGCCAGCAGGACTGAGGGGGCTAGTAATTCACCCCTCCACTTT. The rearrangement joins TRBV27 to TRBJ1-6; 7 bases fit TRBD1. The CDR3 length is 15 residues. V was clipped by 6 bases and J by 6 bases; unmatched bases: 8. Germline lookup yields CDR1 MNHEY and CDR2 SMNVEV (reference sequence).

The chain couples TRBV3-1 (or the pseudogene TRBV3-2) to TRBJ1-5; no clear D gene. V lost 3 bases to trimming and J lost 3 bases, with 6 bases between them. CDR1 and CDR2 (germline): LGHDT, YNNKEL (reference sequence). The CDR3 extends over 13 amino acids. CDR3 sequence reads: CASSQGPNQPQHF. In DNA form, the CDR3 reads TGTGCCAGCAGCCAGGGCCCCAATCAGCCCCAGCATTTT.

This clone was recorded only once. The chain carries TRBV5-1 and TRBJ1-4, with TRBD1 identical over 9 bases. Germline-derived CDR1 and CDR2 are SGHRS and YFSETQ. Trimming cost V 3 bases and J 6 bases; bases outside gene matches: 6. The CDR3 length is 15 residues. CDR3 sequence reads: CASSSQGALYEKLFF. The CDR3 nucleotides read TGCGCCAGCAGCTCACAGGGGGCCCTTTATGAAAAACTGTTTTTT. Full variable domain (remainder filled in from reference TRBV5-1 and TRBJ1-4): KAGVTQTPRYLIKTRGQQVTLSCSPISGHRSVSWYQQTPGQGLQFLFEYFSETQRNKGNFPGRFSGRQFSNSRSEMNVSTLELGDSALYLCASSSQGALYEKLFFGSGTQLSVL.

A single count supports this clone. The chain joins TRBV7-2 to TRBJ1-2, with 8 bases identical to TRBD1. The CDR3 is made up of 15 amino acids. Trimming at V came to 5 bases and at J to 5 bases, leaving 10 bases not matched to a gene. Germline-derived CDR1 and CDR2 are SGHTA and FQGNSA. The CDR3, as DNA: TGTGCCAGCAGCGTTAAAACAGGGGGTGAATATGGCTACACCTTC. Its translation: CASSVKTGGEYGYTF. The complete variable domain, with remaining parts taken from reference TRBV7-2 and TRBJ1-2, reads GAGVSQSPSNKVTEKGKDVELRCDPISGHTALYWYRQSLGQGLEFLIYFQGNSAPDKSGLPSDRFSAERTGGSVSTLTIQRTQQEDSAVYLCASSVKTGGEYGYTFGSGTRLTVV.

V and J are TRBV2 and TRBJ2-7; TRBD1 aligns across 7 bases. The germline CDR1 and CDR2 sequences are SNHLY and FYNNEI. This CDR3 is 14 amino acids long. The ends lost 6 bases at V and 0 bases at J; junction bases unmatched: 5. The CDR3 protein is CASRTDRHSYEQYF. The CDR3 region has the DNA TGTGCCAGCAGAACGGACAGGCACTCCTACGAGCAGTACTTC. Filled out from reference TRBV2 and TRBJ2-7, the complete variable domain reads EPEVTQTPSHQVTQMGQEVILRCVPISNHLYFYWYRQILGQKVEFLVSFYNNEISEKSEIFDDQFSVERPDGSNFTLKIRSTKLEDSAMYFCASRTDRHSYEQYFGPGTRLTVT.

The chain recombines TRBV6-6 with TRBJ2-7; D possibly corresponds to TRBD2 (6 bases). CDR3 size: 14 residues. In germline, CDR1 is MNHNY, CDR2 SVGAGI (reference sequence). V was cut by 2 bases and J by 2 bases, with 10 bases left in between. The CDR3: CASSYGDWTYEQYF. The CDR3 region has the DNA TGTGCCAGCAGTTACGGGGACTGGACCTACGAGCAGTACTTC.

The sample holds one count of this clone. This chain joins TRBV6-1 and TRBJ1-6; D ambiguous. CDR1 MNHNS and CDR2 SASEGT come from the germline V gene. Trimming shortened V by 3 bases and J by 8 bases, and 14 bases separated the two germline ends. The CDR3 spans 15 residues. CDR3 coding DNA: TGTGCCAGCAGTGATATGGTAGAACCTTATTCACCCCTCCACTTT. Protein: CASSDMVEPYSPLHF.

The chain links TRBV5-1 to TRBJ1-5; perhaps TRBD1 as D (5 bases). Germline values: CDR1 SGHRS, CDR2 YFSETQ. The CDR3 totals 15 residues. The V end was cut by 5 bases, the J end by 8 bases, with 20 bases between. CDR3 residues: CASRSGATGSEPQHF. The DNA for the CDR3 is TGCGCCAGCAGAAGCGGGGCCACCGGCTCTGAGCCCCAGCATTTT.

V gene TRBV4-1 combines with J gene TRBJ2-7; the D is unclear. Germline CDR1 is MGHRA and CDR2 is YSYEKL. The V gene lost 4 bases and the J gene lost 0 bases, with 10 bases spanning the gap. This CDR3 has 14 residues. Here the CDR3 DNA reads TGCGCCAGCAGCCCCCGCAGGTTCTCCTACGAGCAGTACTTC. Encoded protein: CASSPRRFSYEQYF.